These 8 T cell receptor beta chains came from one sample sequenced in a study of cytomegalovirus exposure and HLA in healthy donors. In the PCR, 60 Vbeta and 13 Jbeta primers were used. The repertoire was sequenced with immunoSEQ multiplex PCR; TCRdb's copy has only in-frame clones and lacks some. The sample shows about 120,000 clones, about 60% of them seen only once. Sequencing was done on a sample of PBMCs. These receptors were obtained from a man aged 35 to 55 in good health and CMV-seropositive.

This clone turned up a few times. The chain is built from TRBV7-3 and TRBJ2-5; 9 bases are shared with TRBD1. V dropped 5 bases and J dropped 2; count of bases not matched to a gene: 3. Germline assignment: CDR1 SGHTA and CDR2 FQGTGA. The CDR3 is 14 amino acids. DNA for the CDR3: TGTGCCAGCAGCCCTGGGACAGGGCAAGAGACCCAGTACTTC. Translated, it gives CASSPGTGQETQYF. Supplemented by reference TRBV7-3 and TRBJ2-5, the full variable domain reads GAGVSQTPSNKVTEKGKYVELRCDPISGHTALYWYRQSLGQGPEFLIYFQGTGAADDSGLPNDRFFAVRPEGSVSTLKIQRTERGDSAVYLCASSPGTGQETQYFGPGTRLLVL.

For this clone: This sample includes further DNA sequences coding for the same CDR3. The V and J genes are TRBV5-6 and TRBJ2-1, with 7 bases identical to TRBD1. J gave up 2 bases and V 0 bases, and 2 bases lay outside the gene matches. The CDR3 is 15 amino acids. Germline V lookup: CDR1 SGHDT, CDR2 YYEEEE. This chain's CDR3 is CASSLGGGPYNEQFF. The CDR3 DNA follows: TGTGCCAGCAGCTTGGGAGGGGGCCCCTACAATGAGCAGTTCTTC.

The chain carries TRBV7-2 and TRBJ2-7; possible D gene TRBD1, 5 bases. Trimming shortened V by 1 base and J by 4 bases, and 14 bases separated the two germline ends. From germline, CDR1 is SGHTA and CDR2 FQGNSA. The CDR3 loop spans 15 amino acids. The chain's CDR3 is CASSLESAQGYEQYF. CDR3 nucleotides: TGTGCCAGCAGCTTAGAATCGGCCCAGGGATACGAGCAGTACTTC.

This chain connects TRBV19 to TRBJ2-1; 7 positions agree with TRBD2. The V gene end was trimmed by 4 bases and the J gene end by 1 base; junction bases not matched to a gene: 7. This CDR3 contains 16 residues. Germline V gene sequence: CDR1 LNHDA, CDR2 SQIVND (reference sequence). The CDR3: CASSTGLGRSYNEQFF. CDR3 DNA: TGTGCCAGTAGTACGGGACTCGGGAGGTCCTACAATGAGCAGTTCTTC.

This clone has more than one count but fewer than ten. The chain combines TRBV14 with TRBJ1-1; 11 bases fit TRBD1. From germline, CDR1 is SGHDN and CDR2 FVKESK. The CDR3 contains 17 residues. V dropped 4 bases and J dropped 5; count of bases not matched to a gene: 12. Here the CDR3 reads CASSPRGQGAKRTEAFF. In DNA, the CDR3 is TGTGCCAGCAGCCCCCGAGGACAGGGGGCGAAGAGGACTGAAGCTTTCTTT.

This chain uses TRBV7-7 with TRBJ1-1; 7 bases are shared with TRBD1. CDR1 is SSHAT, CDR2 FNYEAQ, per germline (reference sequence). This CDR3 region has 14 residues. The ends lost 2 bases at V and 3 bases at J; junction bases unmatched: 3. CDR3 DNA sequence: TGTGCCAGCAGCTTACGACAGGGAGACACTGAAGCTTTCTTT. Translated: CASSLRQGDTEAFF. Supplemented by reference TRBV7-7 and TRBJ1-1, the full variable domain reads GAGVSQSPRYKVTKRGQDVTLRCDPISSHATLYWYQQALGQGPEFLTYFNYEAQPDKSGLPSDRFSAERPEGSISTLTIQRTEQRDSAMYRCASSLRQGDTEAFFGQGTRLTVV.

The V call is TRBV9, the J call TRBJ2-5; maybe TRBD2 (7 bases). Germline CDR1 reads SGDLS; CDR2 reads YYNGEE. The CDR3 sequence is 14 residues long. The V end was cut by 4 bases, the J end by 3 bases, with 13 bases between. The CDR3 here is CASSLGGREETQYF. Here the CDR3 DNA reads TGTGCCAGCAGCCTGGGGGGGCGGGAAGAGACCCAGTACTTC.

The V gene is TRBV5-1, the J gene TRBJ1-6; D remains ambiguous. Germline values: CDR1 SGHRS, CDR2 YFSETQ. The CDR3 runs to 15 residues. Trimming left V 0 bases short and J 5 bases short, with 9 bases between. The CDR3: CASSLVVEDNSPLHF. In nucleotides, the CDR3 is TGCGCCAGCAGCTTGGTTGTAGAAGATAATTCACCCCTCCACTTT. Together with reference TRBV5-1 and TRBJ1-6, the CDR3 gives the full variable domain: KAGVTQTPRYLIKTRGQQVTLSCSPISGHRSVSWYQQTPGQGLQFLFEYFSETQRNKGNFPGRFSGRQFSNSRSEMNVSTLELGDSALYLCASSLVVEDNSPLHFGNGTRLTVT.